These 26 T cell receptor beta chains originate from one sample sequenced in a study of OX40 agonist ivuxolimab in advanced cancers. Profiled with immunoSEQ multiplex PCR; TCRdb holds only in-frame clones, not every one. The data hold about 24,000 clones, with around 79% observed a single time. The input for sequencing was CD4+ or CD8+ T cells sorted from blood, taken in a trial of the OX40 agonist ivuxolimab. These receptors originate from an adult with an advanced solid tumor such as melanoma, head and neck, liver or kidney cancer.

The chain employs TRBV6-1 and TRBJ1-4, with a tentative D call TRBD1 (6 bases). V lost 3 bases and J lost 8, with 19 bases in between. Germline-derived CDR1 and CDR2 are MNHNS and SASEGT. CDR3 length: 16 residues. The CDR3 here is CASSDMGWGAGEKLFF. The DNA of the CDR3 is TGTGCCAGCAGTGATATGGGATGGGGGGCAGGGGAAAAACTGTTTTTT.

The table lists this clone with a count of one. The rearrangement links TRBV18 to TRBJ2-4; D may correspond to TRBD1 or TRBD2 (5 bases each). Germline V lookup: CDR1 KGHSH, CDR2 LQKENI. The CDR3 loop spans 16 amino acids. The V end was cut by 6 bases, the J end by 0 bases, with 15 bases between. CDR3 nucleotides: TGTGCCAGCTCCTCTAGTCGGGGCATAGCCAAAAACATTCAGTACTTC. Protein product: CASSSSRGIAKNIQYF.

The chain uses TRBV2 and TRBJ2-3, with D possibly being TRBD1 or TRBD2 (5 bases each). Germline-derived CDR1 and CDR2 are SNHLY and FYNNEI. V lost 4 bases, J lost 5 bases, and 10 bases lay in between. CDR3 length: 13 amino acids. CDR3 residues: CASSVAGGDTQYF. DNA of the CDR3: TGTGCCAGCAGTGTGGCTGGGGGAGATACGCAGTATTTT.

The chain joins TRBV13 to TRBJ2-2, with TRBD2 matching 7 bases. This CDR3 contains 16 residues. Trimming took 1 base from V and 1 from J; bases not matched to a gene: 3. Looked up from germline, CDR1 is PRHDT and CDR2 is FYEKMQ (reference sequence). The CDR3 sequence is CASSLVTSENTGELFF. The CDR3 coding sequence is TGTGCCAGCAGCTTAGTCACTAGCGAGAACACCGGGGAGCTGTTTTTT.

This clone has a handful of counts. The rearrangement links TRBV29-1 to TRBJ1-2, with D unresolved. The CDR3 extends over 11 amino acids. Germline CDR1 reads SQVTM; CDR2 reads ANQGSEA. Trimming stripped 7 bases from V and 3 bases from J, with 9 bases between. CDR3 sequence reads: CSASTDYGYTF. The CDR3, as DNA: TGCAGCGCCAGTACCGACTATGGCTACACCTTC. Complete variable domain (other parts from reference TRBV29-1 and TRBJ1-2): SAVISQKPSRDICQRGTSLTIQCQVDSQVTMMFWYRQQPGQSLTLIATANQGSEATYESGFVIDKFPISRPNLTFSTLTVSNMSPEDSSIYLCSASTDYGYTFGSGTRLTVV.

The chain is built from TRBV19 and TRBJ1-1, with TRBD1 matching 9 bases. The CDR3 consists of 14 residues. J gave up 5 bases and V 5 bases, and 6 bases lay outside the gene matches. Germline V lookup: CDR1 LNHDA, CDR2 SQIVND (reference sequence). The CDR3 here is CASSWGQGRTEAFF. For the CDR3, the DNA is TGTGCCAGTAGTTGGGGACAGGGAAGGACTGAAGCTTTCTTT.

This clone was detected a few times. This sequence joins TRBV6-1 and TRBJ2-7; tentatively, D is TRBD1 or TRBD2 (5 bases each). Germline values: CDR1 MNHNS, CDR2 SASEGT. CDR3 length: 15 amino acids. V lost 2 bases and J 0 bases, leaving 11 bases between the germline ends. CDR3 in DNA: TGTGCCAGCAGTGAATGGGTGGGGGTCTCCTACGAGCAGTACTTC. Protein: CASSEWVGVSYEQYF.

The J gene is TRBJ2-7, the V gene TRBV7-2, with TRBD2 matching 8 bases. The germline V gene encodes CDR1 SGHTA and CDR2 FQGNSA. Trimming took 0 bases from V and 4 from J; bases not matched to a gene: 8. The CDR3 spans 16 residues. CDR3 loop: CASSLALGLGGYEQYF. In DNA form, the CDR3 reads TGTGCCAGCAGCTTAGCGCTGGGACTAGGTGGGTACGAGCAGTACTTC.

This clone was counted once. The chain recombines TRBV11-3 with TRBJ2-1, with D uncertain. Trimming pared 5 bases from V and 0 bases from J, leaving 14 bases between. The CDR3 extends over 16 amino acids. CDR1 and CDR2 from the germline V gene are SGHNT and YENEEA. The CDR3 nucleotides are TGTGCCAGCAGCCCTGACTCCCTTGTCTCCTACAATGAGCAGTTCTTC. This codes for CASSPDSLVSYNEQFF. The full variable domain, with the rest looked up from reference TRBV11-3 and TRBJ2-1, is EAGVVQSPRYKIIEKKQPVAFWCNPISGHNTLYWYLQNLGQGPELLIRYENEEAVDDSQLPKDRFSAERLKGVDSTLKIQPAELGDSAVYLCASSPDSLVSYNEQFFGPGTRLTVL.

V and J are TRBV5-1 and TRBJ2-1; TRBD2 matches at 8 bases. CDR1 is SGHRS and CDR2 is YFSETQ in the germline V gene. This CDR3 comprises 15 residues. Trimming cost V 0 bases and J 14 bases; bases outside gene matches: 13. The CDR3 protein is CASSLEGLREAMEFF. In nucleotides, the CDR3 is TGCGCCAGCAGCTTGGAAGGGTTGCGGGAGGCCATGGAGTTCTTC.

The chain links TRBV7-2 to TRBJ2-1; the D gene is possibly TRBD2 (6 bases). V was cut by 2 bases and J by 0 bases, with 11 bases left in between. Germline V lookup: CDR1 SGHTA, CDR2 FQGNSA. This CDR3 spans 16 amino acids. The CDR3 is CASSLSVAASYNEQFF. The DNA for the CDR3 is TGTGCCAGCAGCTTATCGGTAGCGGCCTCCTACAATGAGCAGTTCTTC.

The chain is built from TRBV7-9 and TRBJ1-3; weak D call: TRBD1 (5 bases). Trimming pared 5 bases from V and 3 bases from J, leaving 5 bases between. The CDR3 has 12 residues. CDR1 is SEHNR, CDR2 FQNEAQ, per germline (reference sequence). For the CDR3, the DNA is TGTGCCAGCAGCGACAGTGGAAACACCATATATTTT. This sequence encodes CASSDSGNTIYF.

This clone showed up just a few times. This chain joins TRBV21-1 and TRBJ2-7; TRBD2 was called by the table and not checked on the DNA. TRBV21-1 is a pseudogene locus. CDR3 length equals 17 residues. CDR3 bases: TGTGCCAGCAGCAAAGGGGAGCGGAGGGGTCCCTCCTACGAGCAGTACTTC. Translation: CASSKGERRGPSYEQYF.

V gene TRBV28 combines with J gene TRBJ2-7, with D maybe TRBD2 (6 bases). Germline lookup yields CDR1 MDHEN and CDR2 SYDVKM. V lost 2 bases, J lost 3 bases, and 17 bases lay in between. This CDR3 spans 16 amino acids. The CDR3 nucleotides are TGTGCCAGCAGTTTAGGGGGGTCCTCTTCGGGCTACGAGCAGTACTTC. This gives the protein CASSLGGSSSGYEQYF. The complete variable domain, with remaining parts taken from reference TRBV28 and TRBJ2-7, reads DVKVTQSSRYLVKRTGEKVFLECVQDMDHENMFWYRQDPGLGLRLIYFSYDVKMKEKGDIPEGYSVSREKKERFSLILESASTNQTSMYLCASSLGGSSSGYEQYFGPGTRLTVT.

The gene calls are TRBV6-1 and TRBJ2-5, with unresolved D. Germline V gene data show CDR1 as MNHNS and CDR2 as SASEGT. The V and J ends lost 3 bases and 6 bases respectively, with 11 bases between them. There are 13 residues in the CDR3. CDR3 DNA: TGTGCCAGCAGTGATAAGGGATGGAAGACCCAGTACTTC. This encodes CASSDKGWKTQYF.

The J gene is TRBJ2-7, the V gene TRBV5-5, with TRBD2 as a possible D gene (6 bases). This CDR3 spans 15 amino acids. Germline V gives CDR1 SGHKS, CDR2 YYEKEE (reference sequence). V was cut by 0 bases and J by 6 bases, with 16 bases left in between. The CDR3 sequence: CASSLEGGIRGEQYF. The CDR3 nucleotides are TGTGCCAGCAGCTTGGAAGGAGGGATCCGAGGCGAGCAGTACTTC.

The genes are TRBV14 and TRBJ1-2; D is unclear. The CDR3 consists of 11 residues. Germline V gives CDR1 SGHDN, CDR2 FVKESK. V lost 0 bases and J 5 bases, leaving 1 base between the germline ends. CDR3 coding DNA: TGTGCCAGCAGCCAAGATTATGGCTACACCTTC. This sequence encodes CASSQDYGYTF.

A single count supports this clone. This sequence joins TRBV6-6 and TRBJ1-1; D uncertain. The V end lost 10 bases, the J end lost 1 base, and 10 bases lay between the germline ends. From germline, CDR1 is MNHNY and CDR2 SVGAGI (reference sequence). The CDR3 runs 12 residues. The CDR3 DNA is TGTGCCACCGCCCGGGAGAACACTGAAGCTTTCTTT. Translated, it gives CATARENTEAFF.

V usage is TRBV15 and J usage is TRBJ1-4; tentatively, D is TRBD1 (5 bases). Trimming took 6 bases from V and 1 from J, leaving 15 bases between them. There are 16 residues in the CDR3. Germline V CDR1 and CDR2: LNHNV, YYDKDF (reference sequence). Here the CDR3 reads CATSREGTGTNEKLFF. DNA for the CDR3: TGTGCCACCAGTCGGGAGGGGACGGGAACTAATGAAAAACTGTTTTTT.

Comment on this clone: Germline and junction disagree at one end, which may indicate a read error. At the DNA level, this CDR3 is encoded by other sequences in the same sample as well. The chain recombines TRBV7-9 with TRBJ1-2, with a possible D match to TRBD1 (5 bases). This CDR3 region has 16 residues. Germline V gene sequence: CDR1 SEHNR, CDR2 FQNEAQ (reference sequence). CDR3 residues: CASSLNDSPHNYGYTF. DNA for the CDR3: TGCGCCAGCAGCCTAAACGACAGCCCCCATAACTATGGCTACACCTTC.

The V call is TRBV12-5, the J call TRBJ2-3, with D possibly being TRBD1 or TRBD2 (6 bases each). This CDR3 spans 12 amino acids. Germline assignment: CDR1 LGHNT and CDR2 FRNRAP. The V end was cut by 9 bases, the J end by 4 bases, with 11 bases between. Here the CDR3 DNA reads TGTGCTAGCGCAAGGGGGGCAGATACGCAGTATTTT. Amino acids: CASARGADTQYF. Variable domain in full (rest from reference TRBV12-5 and TRBJ2-3): DARVTQTPRHKVTEMGQEVTMRCQPILGHNTVFWYRQTMMQGLELLAYFRNRAPLDDSGMPKDRFSAEMPDATLATLKIQPSEPRDSAVYFCASARGADTQYFGPGTRLTVL.

This clone was picked up a small number of times. V usage is TRBV7-3 and J usage is TRBJ1-1; D not certain. The ends were cut back, 3 bases at V and 7 bases at J, with 9 bases in the middle. The CDR3 is 12 residues long. Germline CDR1 is SGHTA and CDR2 is FQGTGA. CDR3 nucleotides: TGTGCCAGCAGCTTTGGACGGCATGAAGCTTTCTTT. It translates to CASSFGRHEAFF.

This rearrangement joins TRBV6-1 to TRBJ1-5; no clear D. V was clipped by 1 base and J by 16 bases, with 17 bases between them. Germline-derived CDR1 and CDR2 are MNHNS and SASEGT. The CDR3 spans 13 residues. The CDR3 coding sequence is TGTGCCAGCAGTGAAGTGAGGCAGCCGGTCGGACATTTT. Translation: CASSEVRQPVGHF.

This clone was counted a few times. The J gene is TRBJ2-7, the V gene TRBV4-3, with a possible D match to TRBD2 (5 bases). Deletions cut 0 bases from V and 4 bases from J, with 13 bases between. There are 15 residues in the CDR3. CDR1 is LGHNA, CDR2 YSLEER, per germline. This CDR3 is CASSQDRSGRYEQYF. Written as DNA, the CDR3 is TGCGCCAGCAGCCAAGATCGTTCGGGAAGATACGAGCAGTACTTC.

The chain is built from TRBV4-3 and TRBJ2-3; 7 bases line up with TRBD2. The CDR3 totals 17 residues. Germline V gene data show CDR1 as LGHNA and CDR2 as YSLEER. With 0 bases clipped from V and 0 bases from J, the junction kept 6 bases outside the gene matches. The CDR3 DNA reads TGCGCCAGCAGCCAAGAGAGGAGCGGGGAAAGCACAGATACGCAGTATTTT. Protein product: CASSQERSGESTDTQYF.

V gene TRBV5-4 combines with J gene TRBJ2-7; maybe TRBD2 (6 bases). This CDR3 comprises 13 residues. V was cut by 5 bases and J by 1 base, with 10 bases left in between. Germline V lookup: CDR1 SGHNT, CDR2 YYREEE (reference sequence). CDR3 loop: CASRFGTSYEQYF. CDR3 DNA sequence: TGTGCCAGCAGATTCGGGACTTCCTACGAGCAGTACTTC.